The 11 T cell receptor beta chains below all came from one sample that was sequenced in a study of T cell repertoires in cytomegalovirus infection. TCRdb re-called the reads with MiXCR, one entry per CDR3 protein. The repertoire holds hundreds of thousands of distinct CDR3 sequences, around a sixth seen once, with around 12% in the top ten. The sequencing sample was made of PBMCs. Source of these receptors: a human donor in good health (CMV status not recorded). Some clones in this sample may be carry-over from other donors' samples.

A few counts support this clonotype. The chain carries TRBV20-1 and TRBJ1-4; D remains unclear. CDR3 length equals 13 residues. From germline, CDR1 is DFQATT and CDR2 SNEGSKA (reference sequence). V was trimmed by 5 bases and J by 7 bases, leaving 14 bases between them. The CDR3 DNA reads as TGCAGTGCTCCTGGGCGGTCGGGTGAAAAACTGTTTTTT. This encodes CSAPGRSGEKLFF.

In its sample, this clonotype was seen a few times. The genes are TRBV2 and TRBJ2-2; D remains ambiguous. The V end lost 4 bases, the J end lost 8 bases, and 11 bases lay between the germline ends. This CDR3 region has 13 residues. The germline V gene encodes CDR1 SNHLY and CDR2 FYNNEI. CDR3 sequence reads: CASSVVASGELFF. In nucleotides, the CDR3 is TGTGCCAGCAGTGTAGTCGCGTCTGGGGAGCTGTTTTTT.

CDR3 residues: CASSIPRGGGTRETQYF. In DNA form, the CDR3 reads TGTGCCAGCAGCATACCCAGAGGCGGGGGGACCAGGGAGACCCAGTACTTC. The chain links TRBV7-2 to TRBJ2-5, with 8 bases identical to TRBD2. Germline assignment: CDR1 SGHTA and CDR2 FQGNSA. Trimming at V came to 5 bases and at J to 5 bases, leaving 16 bases not matched to a gene. The CDR3 extends over 17 amino acids.

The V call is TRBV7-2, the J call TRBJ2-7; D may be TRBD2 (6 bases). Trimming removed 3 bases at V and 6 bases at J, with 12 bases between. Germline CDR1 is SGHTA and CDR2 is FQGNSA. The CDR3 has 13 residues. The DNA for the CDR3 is TGTGCCAGCAGCTTGGGGGTCGGGGGCGAGCAGTACTTC. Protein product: CASSLGVGGEQYF.

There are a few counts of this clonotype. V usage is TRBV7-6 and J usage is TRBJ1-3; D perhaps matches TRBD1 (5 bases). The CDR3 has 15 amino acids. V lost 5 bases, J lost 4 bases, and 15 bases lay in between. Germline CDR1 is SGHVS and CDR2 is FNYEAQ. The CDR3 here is CASSPTGTVGNTIYF. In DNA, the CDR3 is TGTGCCAGCAGCCCGACCGGGACGGTAGGAAACACCATATATTTT.

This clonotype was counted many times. The CDR3 DNA sequence: TGTGCCAGCAGCCCGTGGACTAGCGGGGAGGGAGATACGCAGTATTTT. Translating gives CASSPWTSGEGDTQYF. J is TRBJ2-3 and V is TRBV7-9, with 12 bases matching TRBD2. Germline V lookup: CDR1 SEHNR, CDR2 FQNEAQ (reference sequence). J lost 5 bases, V lost 5 bases, and 8 bases had no gene match. The CDR3 runs to 16 residues.

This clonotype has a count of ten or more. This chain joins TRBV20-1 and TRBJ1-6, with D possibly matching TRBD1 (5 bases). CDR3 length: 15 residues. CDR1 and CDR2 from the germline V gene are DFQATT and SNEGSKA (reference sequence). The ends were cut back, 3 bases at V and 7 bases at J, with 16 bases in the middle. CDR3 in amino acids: CSASEQASINSPLHF. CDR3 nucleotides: TGCAGTGCTAGTGAACAGGCCAGCATCAATTCACCCCTCCACTTT.

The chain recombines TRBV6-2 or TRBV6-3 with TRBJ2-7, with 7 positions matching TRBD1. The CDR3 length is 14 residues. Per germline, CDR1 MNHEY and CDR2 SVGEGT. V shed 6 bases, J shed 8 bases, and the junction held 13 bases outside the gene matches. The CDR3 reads CASREPGQVLQQYF. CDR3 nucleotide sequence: TGTGCCAGCAGAGAACCAGGACAGGTCCTTCAGCAGTACTTC.

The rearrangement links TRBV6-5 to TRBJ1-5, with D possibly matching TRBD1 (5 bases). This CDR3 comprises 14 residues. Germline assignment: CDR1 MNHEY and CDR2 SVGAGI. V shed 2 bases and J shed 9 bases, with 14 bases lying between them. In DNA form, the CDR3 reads TGTGCCAGCAGTTACAGCCAGGGAGACTGGCCCCAGCATTTT. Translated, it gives CASSYSQGDWPQHF.

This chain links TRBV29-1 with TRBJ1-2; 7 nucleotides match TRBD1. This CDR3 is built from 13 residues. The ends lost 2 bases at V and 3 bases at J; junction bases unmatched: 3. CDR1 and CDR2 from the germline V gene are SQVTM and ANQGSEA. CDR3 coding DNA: TGCAGCGTTGAACGGACAGGAGACTATGGCTACACCTTC. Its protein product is CSVERTGDYGYTF.

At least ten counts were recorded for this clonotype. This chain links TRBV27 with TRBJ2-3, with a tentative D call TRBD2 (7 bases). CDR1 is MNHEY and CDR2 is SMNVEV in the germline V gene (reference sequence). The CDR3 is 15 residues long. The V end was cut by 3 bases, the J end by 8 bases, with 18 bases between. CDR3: CASSFWRGPGGTQYF. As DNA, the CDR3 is TGTGCCAGCAGTTTTTGGCGGGGGCCGGGGGGTACGCAGTATTTT.